Following are 21 T cell receptor beta chains from one sample sequenced in a study of T cell responses to AZD1222 COVID-19 vaccine. The protocol was immunoSEQ multiplex PCR, while the TCRdb copy is restricted to in-frame clones and leaves out a portion. The data contain approximately 73,000 clones, roughly 85% of them singletons. The sequencing here drew on peripheral blood, taken on day 0 of AZD1222 vaccination. These TCRs come from an adult in good health.

The genes are TRBV3-1 (or the pseudogene TRBV3-2) and TRBJ2-1; D may be TRBD2 (7 bases). Trimming pared 3 bases from V and 9 bases from J, leaving 15 bases between. This CDR3 comprises 14 residues. Germline V gives CDR1 LGHDT, CDR2 YNNKEL (reference sequence). The chain's CDR3 is CASSQRGGSSEQFF. CDR3 sequence (DNA): TGTGCCAGCAGCCAGAGGGGGGGGTCTTCTGAGCAGTTCTTC.

J is TRBJ2-1 and V is TRBV3-1 (or the pseudogene TRBV3-2), with D unresolved. V lost 3 bases to trimming and J lost 3 bases, with 9 bases between them. This CDR3 is built from 14 residues. The germline V gene has CDR1 LGHDT and CDR2 YNNKEL (reference sequence). CDR3 residues: CASSHAPGYNEQFF. Here the CDR3 DNA reads TGTGCCAGCAGCCATGCCCCAGGCTACAATGAGCAGTTCTTC.

The chain combines TRBV19 with TRBJ1-2; 8 bases fit TRBD1. Germline CDR1 LNHDA, CDR2 SQIVND (reference sequence). With 5 bases clipped from V and 0 bases from J, the junction kept 5 bases outside the gene matches. This CDR3 has 15 amino acids. CDR3 residues: CASSETGGANYGYTF. In DNA, the CDR3 is TGTGCCAGTAGTGAAACAGGGGGTGCTAACTATGGCTACACCTTC.

The chain has TRBV12-5 and TRBJ2-3; 9 nucleotides match TRBD2. V was clipped by 6 bases and J by 0 bases; unmatched bases: 4. The CDR3 length is 15 residues. Germline V lookup: CDR1 LGHNT, CDR2 FRNRAP. CDR3 residues: CASGISGGSTDTQYF. Here the CDR3 DNA reads TGTGCTAGTGGAATTAGCGGGGGTAGCACAGATACGCAGTATTTT.

The chain employs TRBV13 and TRBJ2-7; TRBD2 matches 11 bases. V shed 6 bases, J shed 4 bases, and the junction held 20 bases outside the gene matches. The CDR3 sequence is 19 residues long. Per the germline V gene, CDR1 is PRHDT and CDR2 is FYEKMQ (reference sequence). This CDR3 is CASSRTYPSLAGEPYEQYF. In DNA, the CDR3 is TGTGCCAGCAGTCGAACATACCCATCACTAGCGGGAGAGCCTTACGAGCAGTACTTC.

This clone was seen just once. The V and J genes are TRBV19 and TRBJ1-1; 8 bases are a match to TRBD1. The CDR3 is made up of 17 amino acids. With 5 bases clipped from V and 4 bases from J, the junction kept 15 bases outside the gene matches. Germline lookup yields CDR1 LNHDA and CDR2 SQIVND (reference sequence). CDR3 amino acids: CASSRSRQTGAVTEAFF. The CDR3 DNA is TGTGCCAGTAGTCGCTCCCGCCAGACAGGGGCGGTCACTGAAGCTTTCTTT.

This chain connects TRBV10-3 to TRBJ1-2; D is uncertain. Trimming removed 2 bases from V and 2 bases from J, with 9 bases in between. The CDR3 runs 14 residues. Germline lookup yields CDR1 ENHRY and CDR2 SYGVKD. CDR3 amino acids: CAISEATPNYGYTF. The CDR3 DNA sequence: TGTGCCATCAGTGAGGCGACACCAAACTATGGCTACACCTTC.

V usage is TRBV10-3 and J usage is TRBJ1-3; D possibly corresponds to TRBD1 (5 bases). Trimming shortened V by 7 bases and J by 4 bases, and 11 bases separated the two germline ends. Per germline, CDR1 ENHRY and CDR2 SYGVKD. The CDR3 loop spans 13 amino acids. This chain's CDR3 is CAITGFKGNTIYF. Written as DNA, the CDR3 is TGTGCCATCACAGGGTTTAAGGGAAACACCATATATTTT.

This chain uses TRBV18 with TRBJ2-2; 7 bases fit TRBD2. The CDR3 is made up of 15 amino acids. Germline V lookup: CDR1 KGHSH, CDR2 LQKENI. Trimming at V came to 5 bases and at J to 2 bases, leaving 5 bases not matched to a gene. Written as DNA, the CDR3 is TGTGCCAGCTCATCGACTAGCAGTAACACCGGGGAGCTGTTTTTT. Amino acid sequence: CASSSTSSNTGELFF. Full variable domain (outside the CDR3, taken from reference TRBV18 and TRBJ2-2): NAGVMQNPRHLVRRRGQEARLRCSPMKGHSHVYWYRQLPEEGLKFMVYLQKENIIDESGMPKERFSAEFPKEGPSILRIQQVVRGDSAAYFCASSSTSSNTGELFFGEGSRLTVL.

The gene calls are TRBV6-2 or TRBV6-3 and TRBJ2-3, with 11 positions matching TRBD2. Germline V CDR1 and CDR2: MNHEY, SVGEGT. CDR3 size: 17 residues. V was pared by 1 base and J by 7 bases, with 10 bases of the junction left unmatched. This CDR3 reads CASSYFGGTSGIYTQYF. The CDR3, as DNA: TGTGCCAGCAGTTACTTTGGTGGGACTAGCGGTATTTATACGCAGTATTTT.

The rearrangement links TRBV2 to TRBJ2-5, with unresolved D. Germline CDR1 is SNHLY and CDR2 is FYNNEI. This CDR3 is 12 amino acids long. V lost 3 bases and J 3 bases, leaving 5 bases between the germline ends. The CDR3 loop reads CASSEAEETQYF. CDR3 bases: TGTGCCAGCAGTGAGGCAGAAGAGACCCAGTACTTC.

The V gene is TRBV19, the J gene TRBJ1-1; D may be TRBD1 (5 bases). The germline gives CDR1 LNHDA, CDR2 SQIVND (reference sequence). The CDR3 contains 13 residues. The V gene lost 0 bases and the J gene lost 6 bases, with 8 bases spanning the gap. CDR3 nucleotide sequence: TGTGCCAGTAGTATAGATCGGGGGGCTGAAGCTTTCTTT. Translated, it gives CASSIDRGAEAFF.

This clone was observed a handful of times. The rearrangement joins TRBV7-2 to TRBJ2-3; 14 bases map to TRBD2. The junction had 3 bases not matched to a gene; V was cut back by 1 base and J by 6 bases. The CDR3 is made up of 16 amino acids. Germline assignment: CDR1 SGHTA and CDR2 FQGNSA. For the CDR3, the DNA is TGTGCCAGCAGCTTAGATGGGACTAGCGGGGGCGATACGCAGTATTTT. Encoded protein: CASSLDGTSGGDTQYF.

This clone was detected once. V is TRBV19 and J is TRBJ2-2, with D possibly matching TRBD1 (5 bases). V lost 3 bases, J lost 4 bases, and 9 bases lay in between. The CDR3 runs 14 residues. CDR1 LNHDA and CDR2 SQIVND come from the germline V gene (reference sequence). The CDR3 reads CASSILGPTGELFF. CDR3 sequence (DNA): TGTGCCAGTAGTATTCTGGGGCCCACCGGGGAGCTGTTTTTT. Combining the CDR3 with reference TRBV19 and TRBJ2-2 gives the whole variable domain DGGITQSPKYLFRKEGQNVTLSCEQNLNHDAMYWYRQDPGQGLRLIYYSQIVNDFQKGDIAEGYSVSREKKESFPLTVTSAQKNPTAFYLCASSILGPTGELFFGEGSRLTVL.

The chain recombines TRBV19 with TRBJ1-1; D unresolved. Germline V CDR1 and CDR2: LNHDA, SQIVND (reference sequence). Trimming removed 5 bases at V and 1 base at J, with 17 bases between. There are 16 residues in the CDR3. The CDR3 DNA is TGTGCCAGTAGTTTGGGGTCTATGGAGGAGAACACTGAAGCTTTCTTT. Translation: CASSLGSMEENTEAFF.

This clone was observed once. V and J are TRBV9 and TRBJ2-3; 10 nucleotides align to TRBD2. V shed 0 bases and J 4 bases; nucleotides not matched to a gene: 11. The length of the CDR3 is 18 residues. CDR1 and CDR2 from the germline V gene are SGDLS and YYNGEE. The CDR3 region is CASSVGSWGLAGADTQYF. The CDR3, as DNA: TGTGCCAGCAGCGTAGGGTCTTGGGGGCTAGCGGGAGCAGATACGCAGTATTTT.

J is TRBJ2-2 and V is TRBV7-2, with D possibly being TRBD2 (5 bases). V dropped 5 bases and J dropped 7 bases, with 17 bases sitting between them. Germline V gene sequence: CDR1 SGHTA, CDR2 FQGNSA. CDR3 length: 15 residues. This chain's CDR3 is CASSPSTSGIGELFF. The CDR3 DNA sequence: TGTGCCAGCAGCCCCTCGACATCGGGGATCGGGGAGCTGTTTTTT.

CDR3 coding DNA: TGTGCCAGCAGTCTACTGGCCTACAATGAGCAGTTCTTC. Its translation is CASSLLAYNEQFF. The chain joins TRBV2 to TRBJ2-1; no clear D. Trimming stripped 5 bases from V and 2 bases from J, with 7 bases between. Germline V gives CDR1 SNHLY, CDR2 FYNNEI. The CDR3 consists of 13 residues.

This chain connects TRBV7-9 to TRBJ2-1; perhaps TRBD1 as D (5 bases). V was shortened by 5 bases and J by 12 bases, with 11 bases between the two germline ends. Germline lookup yields CDR1 SEHNR and CDR2 FQNEAQ (reference sequence). This CDR3 has 11 amino acids. The CDR3 nucleotides read TGTGCCAGCAGCACTCAACAGGCGCAGTTCTTC. Protein product: CASSTQQAQFF.

The chain is built from TRBV7-9 and TRBJ1-2; TRBD1 matches at 11 bases. CDR3 length: 17 amino acids. Germline CDR1 SEHNR, CDR2 FQNEAQ (reference sequence). With 5 bases clipped from V and 8 bases from J, the junction kept 16 bases outside the gene matches. The CDR3 bases are TGTGCCAGCAGCGGACAGGGGGCGGAATTCTTCTGGGACGGCTACACCTTC. It encodes CASSGQGAEFFWDGYTF.

The chain is built from TRBV27 and TRBJ2-1; D might be TRBD2 (6 bases). The length of the CDR3 is 17 residues. Germline V lookup: CDR1 MNHEY, CDR2 SMNVEV (reference sequence). V lost 0 bases to trimming and J lost 7 bases, with 19 bases between them. CDR3 sequence: CASSLSGSGTGRNEQFF. The CDR3 nucleotides read TGTGCCAGCAGTTTATCGGGATCGGGGACTGGTAGGAATGAGCAGTTCTTC.